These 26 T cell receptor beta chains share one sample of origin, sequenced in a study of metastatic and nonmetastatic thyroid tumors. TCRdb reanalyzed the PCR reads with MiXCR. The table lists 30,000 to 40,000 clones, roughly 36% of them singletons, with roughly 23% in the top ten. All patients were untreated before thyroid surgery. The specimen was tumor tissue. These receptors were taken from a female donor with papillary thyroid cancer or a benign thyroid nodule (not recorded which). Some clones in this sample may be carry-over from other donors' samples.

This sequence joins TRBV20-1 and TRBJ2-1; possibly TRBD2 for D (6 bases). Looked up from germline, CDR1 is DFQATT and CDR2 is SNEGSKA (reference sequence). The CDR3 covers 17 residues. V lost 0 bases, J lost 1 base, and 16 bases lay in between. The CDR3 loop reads CSARDLSGERSYNEQFF. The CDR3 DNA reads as TGCAGTGCTAGAGATCTCTCGGGGGAGCGGTCCTACAATGAGCAGTTCTTC.

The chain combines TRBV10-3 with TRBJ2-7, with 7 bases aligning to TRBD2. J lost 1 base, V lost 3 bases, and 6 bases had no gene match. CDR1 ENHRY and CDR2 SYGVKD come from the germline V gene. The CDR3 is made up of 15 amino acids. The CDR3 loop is CAISEMGGSSYEQYF. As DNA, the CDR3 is TGTGCCATCAGTGAAATGGGCGGGAGTTCCTACGAGCAGTACTTC.

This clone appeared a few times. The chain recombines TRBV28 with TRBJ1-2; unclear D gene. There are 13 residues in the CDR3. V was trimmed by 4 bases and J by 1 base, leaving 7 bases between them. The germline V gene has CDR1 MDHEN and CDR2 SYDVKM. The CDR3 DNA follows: TGTGCCAGCAGTTCGCCGGATAACTATGGCTACACCTTC. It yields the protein CASSSPDNYGYTF.

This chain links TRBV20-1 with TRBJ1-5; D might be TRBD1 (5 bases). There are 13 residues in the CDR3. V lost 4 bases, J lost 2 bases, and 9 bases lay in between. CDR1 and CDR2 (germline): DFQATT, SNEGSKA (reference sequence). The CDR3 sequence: CSATQGGNQPQHF. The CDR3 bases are TGCAGTGCTACTCAGGGAGGCAATCAGCCCCAGCATTTT.

CDR3 nucleotide sequence: TGTGCCAGCACCCAGGGGTCGTACCAAGAGACCCAGTACTTC. Translation gives CASTQGSYQETQYF. The chain joins TRBV13 to TRBJ2-5; TRBD1 might be the D (6 bases). The V and J ends lost 7 bases and 0 bases respectively, with 12 bases between them. Germline V gives CDR1 PRHDT, CDR2 FYEKMQ (reference sequence). CDR3 length: 14 amino acids.

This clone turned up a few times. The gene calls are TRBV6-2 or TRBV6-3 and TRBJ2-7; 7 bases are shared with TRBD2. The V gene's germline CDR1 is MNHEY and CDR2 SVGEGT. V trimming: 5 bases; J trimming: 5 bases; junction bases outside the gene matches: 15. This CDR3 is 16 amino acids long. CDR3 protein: CASSRDQRDPPNEQYF. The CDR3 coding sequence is TGTGCCAGCAGTAGGGACCAGCGGGACCCTCCCAACGAGCAGTACTTC.

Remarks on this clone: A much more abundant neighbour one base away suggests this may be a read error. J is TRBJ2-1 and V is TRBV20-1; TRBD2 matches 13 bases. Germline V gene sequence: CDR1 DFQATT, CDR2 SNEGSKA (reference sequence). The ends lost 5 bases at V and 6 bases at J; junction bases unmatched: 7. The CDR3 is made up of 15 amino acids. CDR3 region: CSASARLAGGNEQFF. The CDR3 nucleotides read TGCAGTGCTTCTGCCCGACTAGCGGGAGGCAATGAGCAGTTCTTC.

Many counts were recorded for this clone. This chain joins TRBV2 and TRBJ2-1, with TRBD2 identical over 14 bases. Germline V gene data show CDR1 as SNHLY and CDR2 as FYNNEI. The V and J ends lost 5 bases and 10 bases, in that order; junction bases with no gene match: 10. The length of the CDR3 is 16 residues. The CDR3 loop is CASSPRGTSGSREQFF. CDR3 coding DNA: TGTGCCAGCAGTCCCCGGGGGACTAGCGGGAGTCGGGAGCAGTTCTTC.

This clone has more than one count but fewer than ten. The CDR3 loop is CASSDRGQGDNQPQHF. The DNA for the CDR3 is TGTGCCAGCAGTGATAGGGGACAGGGGGACAATCAGCCCCAGCATTTT. The chain is built from TRBV6-4 and TRBJ1-5, with 11 bases matching TRBD1. V dropped 3 bases and J dropped 3; count of bases not matched to a gene: 4. Germline V CDR1 and CDR2: MRHNA, SNTAGT. This CDR3 has 16 residues.

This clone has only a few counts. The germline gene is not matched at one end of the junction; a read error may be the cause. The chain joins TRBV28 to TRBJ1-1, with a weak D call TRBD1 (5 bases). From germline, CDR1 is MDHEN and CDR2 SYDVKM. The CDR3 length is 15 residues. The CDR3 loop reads CASRGTEGMKTEAFF. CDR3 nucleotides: TGTGCCAGTAGAGGGACGGAAGGAATGAAAACTGAAGCTTTCTTT.

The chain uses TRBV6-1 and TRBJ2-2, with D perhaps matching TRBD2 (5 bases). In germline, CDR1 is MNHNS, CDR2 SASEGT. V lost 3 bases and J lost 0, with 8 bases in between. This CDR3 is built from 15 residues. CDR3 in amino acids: CASSEGDTNTGELFF. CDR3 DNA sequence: TGTGCCAGCAGTGAGGGAGACACGAACACCGGGGAGCTGTTTTTT.

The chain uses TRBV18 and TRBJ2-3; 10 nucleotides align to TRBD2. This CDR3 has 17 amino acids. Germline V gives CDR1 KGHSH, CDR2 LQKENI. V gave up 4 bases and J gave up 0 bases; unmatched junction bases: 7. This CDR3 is CASSLGTSASSTDTQYF. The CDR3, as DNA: TGTGCCAGCTCACTAGGGACTAGCGCTTCTAGCACAGATACGCAGTATTTT.

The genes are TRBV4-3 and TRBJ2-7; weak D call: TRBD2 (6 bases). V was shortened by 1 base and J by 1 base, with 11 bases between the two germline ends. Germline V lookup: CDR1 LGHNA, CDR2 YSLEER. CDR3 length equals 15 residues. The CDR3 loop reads CASSQALGLSYEQYF. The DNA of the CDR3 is TGCGCCAGCAGCCAAGCCCTGGGACTGTCCTACGAGCAGTACTTC.

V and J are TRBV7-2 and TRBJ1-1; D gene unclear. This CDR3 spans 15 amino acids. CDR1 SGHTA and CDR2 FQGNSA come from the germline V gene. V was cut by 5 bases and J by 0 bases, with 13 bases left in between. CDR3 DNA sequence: TGTGCCAGCAGCCTCGGACGCCTCATGAACACTGAAGCTTTCTTT. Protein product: CASSLGRLMNTEAFF.

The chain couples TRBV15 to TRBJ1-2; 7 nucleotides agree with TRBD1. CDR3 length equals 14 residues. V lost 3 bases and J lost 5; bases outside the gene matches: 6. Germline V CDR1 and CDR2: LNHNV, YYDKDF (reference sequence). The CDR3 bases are TGTGCCACCAGCAGGGTTTCAGGGGGGTATGGCTACACCTTC. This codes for CATSRVSGGYGYTF.

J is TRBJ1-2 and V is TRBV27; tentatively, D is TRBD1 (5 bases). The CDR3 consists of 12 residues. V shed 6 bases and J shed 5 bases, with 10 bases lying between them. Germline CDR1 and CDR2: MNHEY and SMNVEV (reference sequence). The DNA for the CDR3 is TGTGCCAGCAGCTCTAGGGGTTATGGCTACACCTTC. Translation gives CASSSRGYGYTF.

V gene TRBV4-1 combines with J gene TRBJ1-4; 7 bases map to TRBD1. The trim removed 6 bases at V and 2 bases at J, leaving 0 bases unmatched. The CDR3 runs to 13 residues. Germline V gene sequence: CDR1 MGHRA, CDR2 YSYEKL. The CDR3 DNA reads TGCGCCAGCAGGACAGGGACTAATGAAAAACTGTTTTTT. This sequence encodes CASRTGTNEKLFF.

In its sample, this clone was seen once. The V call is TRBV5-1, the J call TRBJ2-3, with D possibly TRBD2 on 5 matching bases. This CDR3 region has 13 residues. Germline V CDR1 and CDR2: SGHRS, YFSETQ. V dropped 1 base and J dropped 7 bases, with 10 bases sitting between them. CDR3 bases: TGCGCCAGCAGCTTGTGGGAGAGTAATACGCAGTATTTT. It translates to CASSLWESNTQYF.

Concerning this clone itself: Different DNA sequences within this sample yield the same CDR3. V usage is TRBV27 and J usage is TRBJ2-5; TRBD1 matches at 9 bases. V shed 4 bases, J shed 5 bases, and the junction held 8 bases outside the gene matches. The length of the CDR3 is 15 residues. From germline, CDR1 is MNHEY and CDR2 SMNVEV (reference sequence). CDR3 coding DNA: TGTGCCAGCAGTTCCCCGACAGGGGGAGCGGAGACCCAGTACTTC. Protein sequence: CASSSPTGGAETQYF.

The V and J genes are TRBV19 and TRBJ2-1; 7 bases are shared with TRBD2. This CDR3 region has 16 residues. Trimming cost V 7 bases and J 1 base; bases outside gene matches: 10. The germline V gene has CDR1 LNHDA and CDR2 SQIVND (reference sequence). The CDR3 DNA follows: TGTGCCAGTACCGATACCCAGCGGGGATCCTACAATGAGCAGTTCTTC. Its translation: CASTDTQRGSYNEQFF.

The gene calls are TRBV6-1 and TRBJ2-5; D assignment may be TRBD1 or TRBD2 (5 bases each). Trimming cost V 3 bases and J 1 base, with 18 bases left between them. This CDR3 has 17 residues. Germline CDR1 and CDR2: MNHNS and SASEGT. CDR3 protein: CASSERLLAGTQETQYF. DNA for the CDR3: TGTGCCAGCAGTGAGCGCCTCTTGGCCGGGACCCAAGAGACCCAGTACTTC.

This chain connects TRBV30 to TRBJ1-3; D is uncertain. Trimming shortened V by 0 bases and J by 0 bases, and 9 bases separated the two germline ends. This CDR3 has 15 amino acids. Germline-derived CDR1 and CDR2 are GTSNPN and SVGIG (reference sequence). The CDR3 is CAWSVRAGSGNTIYF. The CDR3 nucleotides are TGTGCCTGGAGTGTAAGGGCTGGCTCTGGAAACACCATATATTTT.

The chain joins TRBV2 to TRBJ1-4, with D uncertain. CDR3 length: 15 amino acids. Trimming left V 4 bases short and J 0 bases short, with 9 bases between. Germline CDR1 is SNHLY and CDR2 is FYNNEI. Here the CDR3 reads CASSASGATNEKLFF. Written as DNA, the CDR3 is TGTGCCAGCAGTGCCTCCGGGGCAACTAATGAAAAACTGTTTTTT.

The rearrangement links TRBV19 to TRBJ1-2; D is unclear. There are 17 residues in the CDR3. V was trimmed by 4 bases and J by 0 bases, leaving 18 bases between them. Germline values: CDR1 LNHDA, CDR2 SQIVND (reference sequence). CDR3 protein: CASSTRPLTLSNYGYTF. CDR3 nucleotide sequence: TGTGCCAGTAGTACACGACCTCTTACCCTATCTAACTATGGCTACACCTTC.

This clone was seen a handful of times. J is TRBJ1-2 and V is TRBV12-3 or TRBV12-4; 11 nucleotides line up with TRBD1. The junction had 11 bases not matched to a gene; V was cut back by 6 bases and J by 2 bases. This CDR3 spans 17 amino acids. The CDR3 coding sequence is TGTGCCAGCAGCCCGGGACAGGGGGGCATTTGGAACTATGGCTACACCTTC. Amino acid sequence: CASSPGQGGIWNYGYTF.

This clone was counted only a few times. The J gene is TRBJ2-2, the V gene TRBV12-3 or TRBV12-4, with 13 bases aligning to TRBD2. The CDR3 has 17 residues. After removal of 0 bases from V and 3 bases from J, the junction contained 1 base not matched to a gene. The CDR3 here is CASSLAGLAGDTGELFF. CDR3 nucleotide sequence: TGTGCCAGCAGTTTAGCCGGACTAGCGGGAGACACCGGGGAGCTGTTTTTT.